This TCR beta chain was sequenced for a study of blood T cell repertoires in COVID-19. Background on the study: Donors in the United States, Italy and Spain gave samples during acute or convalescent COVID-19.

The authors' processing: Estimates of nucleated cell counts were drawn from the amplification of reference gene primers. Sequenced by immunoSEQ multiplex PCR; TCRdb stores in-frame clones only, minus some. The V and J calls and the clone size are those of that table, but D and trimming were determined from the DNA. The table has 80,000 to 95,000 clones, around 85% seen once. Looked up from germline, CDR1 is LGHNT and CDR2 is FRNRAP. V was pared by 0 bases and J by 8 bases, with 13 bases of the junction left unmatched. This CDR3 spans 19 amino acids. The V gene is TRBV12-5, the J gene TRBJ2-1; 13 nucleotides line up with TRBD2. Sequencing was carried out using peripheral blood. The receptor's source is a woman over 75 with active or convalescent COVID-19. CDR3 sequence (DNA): TGTGCTAGTGGTTTGGTAAAATTTGGACTAGCGGGGGAGGTTCATGAGCAGTTCTTC. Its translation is CASGLVKFGLAGEVHEQFF.